This T cell receptor beta chain is from a study of blood T cell dynamics during melanoma immunotherapy. There are 12 residues in the CDR3. From germline, CDR1 is SGHVS and CDR2 FQNEAQ. V lost 5 bases and J 1 base, leaving 5 bases between the germline ends. Time point reported: pre-treatment baseline. One draw preceded checkpoint blockade; another followed its first cycle at week 3. Response was assessed by RECIST 1.1 at 12 weeks, except a couple of rapid progressors. A fixed DNA input of about 320 ng was used per bulk PBMC sample. Profiled with immunoSEQ multiplex PCR; TCRdb holds only in-frame clones, not every one. The sample contains approximately 25,000 clones, 70% to 90% of which appear only once.

This chain joins TRBV7-8 and TRBJ2-5; D unresolved. The source material was blood, sampled from a patient treated with checkpoint blockade. The TCR comes from a human donor with melanoma. The CDR3 nucleotides read TGTGCCAGCAGCCCGGGCCAAGAGACCCAGTACTTC. Protein: CASSPGQETQYF.